Listed below are T cell receptor beta chains from one sample, sequenced in a study of persistence of HIV-infected CD4 T cells. Only in-frame clones appear in the TCRdb table, and some are missing; sequencing was by immunoSEQ multiplex PCR. Of around 13,000 clones in the sample, about 70% are singletons; the top ten hold less than 8.5%. Their recognized antigens are unknown. The source was CD4+ T cells sorted from PBMCs after approximately 19-hour stimulation, collected from a patient who received antiretroviral therapy. Every receptor here comes from an adult man with HIV who was CMV-seropositive. The CDR3 runs from the conserved cysteine through the conserved F or W. Fields, in order: clone size, D gene, V gene, CDR3 length, J gene, CDR3 DNA, CDR3 protein. D genes are given only for firm matches. Only some rows state a clone size, as once, few, many or a class for expanded clones.

>.|.|TRBV18|12|TRBJ2-7
TGTGCCAGCTCTTTGCCCGGGGGCGAGCAGTACTTC
CASSLPGGEQYF
>.|.|TRBV10-1|12|TRBJ1-2
TGCGCCAGCAGTGAAGGTGGAGATGGCTACACCTTC
CASSEGGDGYTF
>.|.|TRBV5-4|14|TRBJ1-1
TGTGCCAGCAGCTTCAGGGATATGAACACTGAAGCTTTCTTT
CASSFRDMNTEAFF
>once|TRBD2|TRBV11-2|18|TRBJ2-5
TGTGCCAGCAGCTCCTACTTCCGACTAGCGGGAGTCCAAGAGACCCAGTACTTC
CASSSYFRLAGVQETQYF
>.|.|TRBV6-2/TRBV6-3|12|TRBJ1-5
TGTGCCAGCAGTCGCCCTCCTTTGCCCCAGCATTTT
CASSRPPLPQHF
>.|.|TRBV6-6|14|TRBJ2-1
TGTGCCAGCAGTTACTCGACGTACGTAGCTGTGCCGTTCTTC
CASSYSTYVAVPFF
>.|.|TRBV5-7|17|TRBJ1-1
TGTGCCAGCAGCACCTCATGGGGACCACAAACGAACACTGAAGCTTTCTTT
CASSTSWGPQTNTEAFF
>.|.|TRBV3-1/TRBV3-2|15|TRBJ2-4
TGTGCCAGCAGCCCCTGGACATCCTTTAAAAACATTCAGTACTTC
CASSPWTSFKNIQYF
>.|.|TRBV30|11|TRBJ1-6
TGTGCCTGGAATCGAGGTTCACCCCTCCACTTT
CAWNRGSPLHF
>.|.|TRBV30|13|TRBJ1-2
TGTGCCTGGACGGGAGGTGGAGGGGGGGGCTACACCTTC
CAWTGGGGGGYTF
>once|.|TRBV5-6|17|TRBJ2-6
TGTGCCAGCAGCTTGGTGGGGAGTAAGAGCGGGGCCAACGTCCTGACTTTC
CASSLVGSKSGANVLTF